Described below is a single T cell receptor beta chain sequence and its context. Its specificity is unknown. This entry belongs to a study of cytomegalovirus exposure and HLA in healthy donors. Study-level points and caveats: In a later analysis, first-cohort TCR clusters were found to tend to co-occur in the 95 to 150 validation repertoires. Overall, around 150 TCR beta chains were annotated as cytomegalovirus-associated.

TCRdb's copy holds only in-frame clones and misses some; the assay was immunoSEQ multiplex PCR. The table has approximately 150,000 clones, 85% to 90% seen once. The study drew the donors from its roughly 110-subject validation cohort, separate from the approximately 700-subject first cohort. The CDR3 has 16 residues. V lost 1 base, J lost 5 bases, and 17 bases lay in between. The V gene's germline CDR1 is LGHNA and CDR2 YSLEER. The clonotype originates from a woman aged 18-29 years in good health and CMV-seropositive. V and J are TRBV4-3 and TRBJ1-2, with D perhaps TRBD1 (6 bases). Sequenced sample: PBMCs. CDR3 in DNA: TGCGCCAGCAGCCAAGCTGAAAACACAGGGTTATATGGCTACACCTTC. This encodes CASSQAENTGLYGYTF.